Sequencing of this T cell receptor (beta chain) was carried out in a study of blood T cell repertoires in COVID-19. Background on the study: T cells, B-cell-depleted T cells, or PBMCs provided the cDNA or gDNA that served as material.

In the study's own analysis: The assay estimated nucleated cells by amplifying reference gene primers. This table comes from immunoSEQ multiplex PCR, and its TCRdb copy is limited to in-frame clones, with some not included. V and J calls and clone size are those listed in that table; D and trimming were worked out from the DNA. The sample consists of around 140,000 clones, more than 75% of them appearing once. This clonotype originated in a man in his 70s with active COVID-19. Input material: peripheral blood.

The CDR3 DNA follows: TGCAGTGCTAGTGAGGGGCCTGGGGCCAACGTCCTGACTTTC. Amino acids: CSASEGPGANVLTF. V usage is TRBV20-1 and J usage is TRBJ2-6, with D perhaps TRBD1 or TRBD2 (5 bases each). Germline V gene data show CDR1 as DFQATT and CDR2 as SNEGSKA (reference sequence). The CDR3 is made up of 14 amino acids. V lost 3 bases, J lost 2 bases, and 8 bases lay in between.